The 23 T cell receptor beta chains presented below share a single source sample, sequenced in a study of blood T cell repertoires in COVID-19. Here immunoSEQ multiplex PCR was the method, and the copy in TCRdb shows in-frame clones only, minus some. The table shows roughly 70,000 clones, with over 70% occurring only once. The sequencing input was peripheral blood. These TCRs come from a man between 65 and 80 years old who had recovered from COVID-19.

This chain links TRBV27 with TRBJ2-7; 8 bases line up with TRBD1. V was pared by 6 bases and J by 4 bases, with 11 bases of the junction left unmatched. The CDR3 extends over 15 amino acids. Germline lookup yields CDR1 MNHEY and CDR2 SMNVEV (reference sequence). The CDR3 coding sequence is TGTGCCAGCAGCCTAGGACAGGGTTTAGATTACGAGCAGTACTTC. Residues: CASSLGQGLDYEQYF.

This chain links TRBV28 with TRBJ2-3, with 7 bases identical to TRBD1. Per the germline V gene, CDR1 is MDHEN and CDR2 is SYDVKM. Trimming cost V 6 bases and J 7 bases; bases outside gene matches: 13. This CDR3 comprises 15 residues. CDR3 region: CASRITGDLDNTQYF. As DNA, the CDR3 is TGTGCCAGCAGAATCACAGGGGACCTGGATAATACGCAGTATTTT.

This clone was seen a handful of times. The DNA of the CDR3 is TGTGCCAGCACACCGACAGCCCCTTCGAACACCGGGGAGCTGTTTTTT. This codes for CASTPTAPSNTGELFF. The rearrangement joins TRBV6-6 to TRBJ2-2; weak D call: TRBD1 (5 bases). The CDR3 contains 16 residues. In germline, CDR1 is MNHNY, CDR2 SVGAGI (reference sequence). Trimming removed 7 bases from V and 0 bases from J, with 15 bases in between.

In this sample, this clone turned up once. J is TRBJ2-5 and V is TRBV24-1, with TRBD2 identical over 8 bases. Looked up from germline, CDR1 is KGHDR and CDR2 is SFDVKD. With V trimmed by 9 bases and J by 2 bases, 13 bases remained unmatched. There are 16 residues in the CDR3. The CDR3 reads CATGPGRGDFQETQYF. The DNA for the CDR3 is TGTGCCACCGGTCCCGGGCGGGGGGATTTTCAAGAGACCCAGTACTTC.

The chain uses TRBV7-7 and TRBJ2-1; TRBD2 agrees at 16 bases. The V segment lost 4 bases and the J segment 2 bases; nucleotides outside the gene matches: 5. Germline loops: CDR1 SSHAT, CDR2 FNYEAQ (reference sequence). The CDR3 runs 18 residues. CDR3 residues: CASSSGTSGGAAYNEQFF. For the CDR3, the DNA is TGTGCCAGCAGCTCCGGGACTAGCGGGGGGGCCGCCTACAATGAGCAGTTCTTC. The variable domain in full, completed from reference TRBV7-7 and TRBJ2-1, reads GAGVSQSPRYKVTKRGQDVTLRCDPISSHATLYWYQQALGQGPEFLTYFNYEAQPDKSGLPSDRFSAERPEGSISTLTIQRTEQRDSAMYRCASSSGTSGGAAYNEQFFGPGTRLTVL.

CDR3 amino acids: CASSPIRHGGEYF. As DNA, the CDR3 is TGTGCCAGCAGTCCAATCCGTCACGGCGGCGAGTACTTC. The V gene is TRBV27, the J gene TRBJ2-7; no definite D call. This CDR3 is built from 13 residues. Germline V gene lookup returns CDR1 MNHEY and CDR2 SMNVEV (reference sequence). Between the trimmed V and J ends, which lost 5 bases and 11 bases, there was a span of 19 bases.

The chain links TRBV4-1 to TRBJ2-7; 7 bases line up with TRBD1. Germline-derived CDR1 and CDR2 are MGHRA and YSYEKL. The CDR3 extends over 15 amino acids. With V trimmed by 6 bases and J by 2 bases, 10 bases remained unmatched. CDR3: CASRPQGEGTYEQYF. The DNA for the CDR3 is TGCGCCAGCAGACCTCAGGGGGAAGGAACCTACGAGCAGTACTTC.

CDR3 region: CASSIARDGTEAFF. The CDR3 DNA follows: TGTGCCAGTAGTATAGCCCGGGATGGCACTGAAGCTTTCTTT. The rearrangement uses TRBV19 and TRBJ1-1; D call uncertain. The CDR3 runs 14 residues. V was clipped by 1 base and J by 4 bases, with 10 bases between them. Germline V gives CDR1 LNHDA, CDR2 SQIVND (reference sequence).

The rearrangement uses TRBV7-2 and TRBJ2-1, with TRBD2 matching 8 bases. This CDR3 is built from 15 residues. Germline loops: CDR1 SGHTA, CDR2 FQGNSA. Trimming removed 3 bases from V and 4 bases from J; junction bases left unmatched: 5. CDR3 sequence: CASSFGAGEYNEQFF. CDR3 bases: TGTGCCAGCAGCTTTGGAGCGGGGGAGTACAATGAGCAGTTCTTC.

Only one count was recorded for this clone. The chain is built from TRBV6-1 and TRBJ1-2; D is perhaps TRBD1 (5 bases). CDR3 length: 13 amino acids. Germline CDR1 and CDR2: MNHNS and SASEGT. Between the trimmed V and J ends, which lost 3 bases and 5 bases, there was a span of 10 bases. The CDR3 DNA reads TGTGCCAGCAGTGAGGGCAGGGAATATGGCTACACCTTC. Translating it yields CASSEGREYGYTF.

The V and J genes are TRBV3-1 (or the pseudogene TRBV3-2) and TRBJ1-2, with 7 positions matching TRBD1. From germline, CDR1 is LGHDT and CDR2 YNNKEL (reference sequence). V was pared by 1 base and J by 6 bases, with 5 bases of the junction left unmatched. This CDR3 region has 14 residues. The CDR3 reads CASSQADRDDGYTF. In DNA, the CDR3 is TGTGCCAGCAGCCAAGCCGACAGGGATGATGGCTACACCTTC.

The V and J genes are TRBV28 and TRBJ2-2, with 7 bases lining up with TRBD2. The CDR3 covers 16 residues. Germline CDR1 is MDHEN and CDR2 is SYDVKM. V lost 7 bases, J lost 5 bases, and 13 bases stayed unmatched. In nucleotides, the CDR3 is TGTGCCAGCAACCCTGGGGGGGGATCATGGACCGGGGAGCTGTTTTTT. Translating it yields CASNPGGGSWTGELFF.

The rearrangement uses TRBV12-5 and TRBJ1-3, with D perhaps TRBD1 (6 bases). V lost 6 bases, J lost 0 bases, and 15 bases lay in between. The CDR3 totals 16 residues. Germline assignment: CDR1 LGHNT and CDR2 FRNRAP. CDR3 protein: CASGLLDRPSGNTIYF. CDR3 nucleotide sequence: TGTGCTAGTGGCTTGCTGGACAGACCCTCTGGAAACACCATATATTTT.

This chain links TRBV2 with TRBJ2-1, with 9 bases lining up with TRBD1. Germline CDR1 is SNHLY and CDR2 is FYNNEI. The CDR3 is 18 residues long. The V gene end was trimmed by 6 bases and the J gene end by 6 bases; junction bases not matched to a gene: 18. The CDR3 sequence is CASRSSPGTGNLRNEQFF. CDR3 nucleotide sequence: TGTGCCAGCAGGAGCTCCCCAGGGACAGGGAACTTACGCAATGAGCAGTTCTTC.

The J gene is TRBJ2-5, the V gene TRBV10-3; TRBD2 agrees at 13 bases. Germline V gene lookup returns CDR1 ENHRY and CDR2 SYGVKD. The trim removed 2 bases at V and 2 bases at J, leaving 5 bases unmatched. The CDR3 has 17 amino acids. CDR3 loop: CAISEPGLAGRQETQYF. In DNA form, the CDR3 reads TGTGCCATCAGTGAGCCGGGACTAGCGGGAAGGCAAGAGACCCAGTACTTC.

V usage is TRBV5-4 and J usage is TRBJ2-7; D might be TRBD2 (6 bases). Trimming left V 3 bases short and J 4 bases short, with 26 bases between. Germline CDR1 SGHNT, CDR2 YYREEE (reference sequence). The CDR3 runs 18 residues. This chain's CDR3 is CASSSSTPLGGNTYEQYF. Written as DNA, the CDR3 is TGTGCCAGCAGCTCCTCGACCCCATTGGGGGGTAATACTTACGAGCAGTACTTC.

CDR3 DNA sequence: TGTGCCAGTAACATTCTAGCGGGGCTCTCCTACGAGCAGTACTTC. It yields the protein CASNILAGLSYEQYF. The gene calls are TRBV2 and TRBJ2-7, with 9 bases lining up with TRBD2. This CDR3 spans 15 amino acids. From germline, CDR1 is SNHLY and CDR2 FYNNEI. Germline trimming cut 9 bases from V and 0 bases from J; bases unmatched to any gene: 9.

This clone was seen once. The V call is TRBV2, the J call TRBJ1-4; the match to TRBD1 covers 7 bases. From germline, CDR1 is SNHLY and CDR2 FYNNEI. This CDR3 has 15 amino acids. V was clipped by 2 bases and J by 4 bases; unmatched bases: 4. The chain's CDR3 is CASSEKGQINEKLFF. The CDR3 nucleotides read TGTGCCAGCAGTGAAAAGGGACAGATTAATGAAAAACTGTTTTTT.

CDR3 DNA: TGTGCCAGCAGGCCACCGGGGGGCACTGAAGCTTTCTTT. This codes for CASRPPGGTEAFF. The chain combines TRBV6-5 with TRBJ1-1, with TRBD1 as a possible D gene (5 bases). CDR1 and CDR2 from the germline V gene are MNHEY and SVGAGI. V lost 6 bases to trimming and J lost 4 bases, with 12 bases between them. This CDR3 is built from 13 residues.

This clone came up once. The CDR3 spells CASEPGQGIYNEQFF. DNA of the CDR3: TGTGCCAGCGAACCGGGACAGGGGATCTACAATGAGCAGTTCTTC. The chain combines TRBV7-9 with TRBJ2-1, with 10 nucleotides matching TRBD1. Germline CDR1 and CDR2: SEHNR and FQNEAQ (reference sequence). The CDR3 consists of 15 residues. Trimming removed 8 bases from V and 3 bases from J; junction bases left unmatched: 7.

The chain uses TRBV4-3 and TRBJ1-2, with D tentatively TRBD1 (6 bases). CDR3 size: 15 residues. Between the trimmed V and J ends, which lost 0 bases and 4 bases, there was a span of 12 bases. Germline V lookup: CDR1 LGHNA, CDR2 YSLEER. CDR3 nucleotides: TGCGCCAGCAGCCAAGATCCAGGGGCGAGCTATGGCTACACCTTC. Protein sequence: CASSQDPGASYGYTF.

Many counts were recorded for this clone. The rearrangement uses TRBV28 and TRBJ1-3; TRBD1 is a possible D gene (5 bases). This CDR3 is built from 20 residues. Trimming shortened V by 3 bases and J by 0 bases, and 24 bases separated the two germline ends. Germline CDR1 MDHEN, CDR2 SYDVKM. Here the CDR3 reads CASSFFQWGREGHSGNTIYF. CDR3 DNA: TGTGCCAGCAGTTTTTTCCAATGGGGGAGGGAGGGCCACTCTGGAAACACCATATATTTT.

This sequence joins TRBV19 and TRBJ1-4; D is possibly TRBD1 (6 bases). Looked up from germline, CDR1 is LNHDA and CDR2 is SQIVND (reference sequence). The CDR3 length is 13 residues. Trimming took off 4 bases at V and 6 bases at J, with 9 bases between the two ends. For the CDR3, the DNA is TGTGCCAGTAGTAGGACAGCCTATGAAAAACTGTTTTTT. Its protein is CASSRTAYEKLFF.